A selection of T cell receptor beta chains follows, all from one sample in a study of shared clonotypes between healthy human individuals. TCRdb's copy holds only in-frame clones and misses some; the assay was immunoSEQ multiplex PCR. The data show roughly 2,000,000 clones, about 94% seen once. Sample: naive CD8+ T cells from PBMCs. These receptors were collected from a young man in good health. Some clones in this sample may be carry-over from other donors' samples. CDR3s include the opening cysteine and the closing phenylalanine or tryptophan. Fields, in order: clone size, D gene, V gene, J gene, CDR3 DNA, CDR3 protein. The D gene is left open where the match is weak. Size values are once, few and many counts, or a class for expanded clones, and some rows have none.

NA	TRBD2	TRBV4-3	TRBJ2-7	TGCGCCAGCAGCCAAGATACGGGAGGGCTCTACGAGCAGTACTTC	CASSQDTGGLYEQYF
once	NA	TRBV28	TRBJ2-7	TGTGCCAGCAGTTTAGAGGGGGGTGGCGAGCAGTACTTC	CASSLEGGGEQYF
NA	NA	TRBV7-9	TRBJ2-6	TGTGCCAGCAGCTTAGTAGGATACGGTGCGTCCTCTGGGGCCAACGTCCTGACTTTC	CASSLVGYGASSGANVLTF
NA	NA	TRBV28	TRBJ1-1	TGTGCCAGCAGTTTAAATGAGAAGAGGGTGAACACTGAAGCTTTCTTT	CASSLNEKRVNTEAFF
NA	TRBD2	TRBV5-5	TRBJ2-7	TGTGCCAGCAGTTCCGGGACTAGTCCTTACGAGCAGTACTTC	CASSSGTSPYEQYF
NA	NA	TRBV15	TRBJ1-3	TGTGCCACCAGCAGAGGCGACACCCACTTCTCTGGAAACACCATATATTTT	CATSRGDTHFSGNTIYF
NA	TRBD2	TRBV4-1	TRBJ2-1	TGCGCCAGCAGCCAAGGGACTAGCGGGAGCAGGAATGAGCAGTTCTTC	CASSQGTSGSRNEQFF
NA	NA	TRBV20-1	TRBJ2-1	TGCAGTGCTAAAGACGGCCAGCAGTTCTTC	CSAKDGQQFF
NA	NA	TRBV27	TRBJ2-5	TGTGCCAGCAGTTTGTCCAGGGGAGGGACCCAGTACTTC	CASSLSRGGTQYF
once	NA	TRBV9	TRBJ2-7	TGTGCCAGCAGCGACAACAATTACGAGCAGTACTTC	CASSDNNYEQYF
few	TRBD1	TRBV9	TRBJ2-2	TGTGCCAGCAGCGTGACAGGGGTCGGGGAGCTGTTTTTT	CASSVTGVGELFF
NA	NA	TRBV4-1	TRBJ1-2	TGCGCCAGCAGCCAAGATGGGGGTGGCAGTTGGGGCTACACCTTC	CASSQDGGGSWGYTF
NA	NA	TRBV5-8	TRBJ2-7	TGTGCCAGCAGCTTCGGATCGACCTACGAGCAGTACTTC	CASSFGSTYEQYF
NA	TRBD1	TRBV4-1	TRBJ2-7	TGCGCCAGCAGCCACAGGGGACAGGGAGGGGCCGAGCAGTACTTC	CASSHRGQGGAEQYF
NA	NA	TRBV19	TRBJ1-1	TGTGCCAGTAGTATACCCTTTGAAGCTTTCTTT	CASSIPFEAFF
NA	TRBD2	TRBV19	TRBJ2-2	TGTGCCAGTAGAGAGGAGAGACTAGCGGGAGGTGGGGAGCTGTTTTTT	CASREERLAGGGELFF
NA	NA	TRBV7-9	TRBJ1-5	TGTGCCAGCAGCTTAGGACCCAACAATCAGCCCCAGCATTTT	CASSLGPNNQPQHF
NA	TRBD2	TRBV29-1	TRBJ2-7	TGCAGCGTTGAAGAGGGTGGGGGGGACGAGCAGTACTTC	CSVEEGGGDEQYF
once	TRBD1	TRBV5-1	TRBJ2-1	TGCGCCAGCAGCTTGAAGACAGGGTGGGGCGAGCAGTTCTTC	CASSLKTGWGEQFF
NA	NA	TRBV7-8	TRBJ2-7	TGTGCCAGCAGCTTAGTTGGCGGGTCCCTGGAGCAGTACTTC	CASSLVGGSLEQYF
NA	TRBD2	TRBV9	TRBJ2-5	TGTGCCAGCAGCGCGGAGGGACTAGCGAAAGAGACCCAGTACTTC	CASSAEGLAKETQYF
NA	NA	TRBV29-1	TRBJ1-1	TGCAGCGTCCTGGGGGGCTTCACTGAAGCTTTCTTT	CSVLGGFTEAFF
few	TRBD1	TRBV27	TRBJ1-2	TGTGCCACCGCCACAGGGGGCGAGACTGGCTACACCTTC	CATATGGETGYTF
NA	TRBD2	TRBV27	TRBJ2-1	TGTGCCAGCAGTCCCCCAGGAGCGGGAGGTACCAATGAGCAGTTCTTC	CASSPPGAGGTNEQFF
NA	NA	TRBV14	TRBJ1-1	TGTGCCAGCAGCCAGGAGCGGGGTTCACGTGAAGCTTTCTTT	CASSQERGSREAFF
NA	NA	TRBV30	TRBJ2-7	TGTGCCTGGAGTGGGGGCCTAGGGCGGCTATTATACGAGCAGTACTTC	CAWSGGLGRLLYEQYF
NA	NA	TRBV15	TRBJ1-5	TGTGCCACCAGCAGCGAGGGCCACCTTAGCAATCAGCCCCAGCATTTT	CATSSEGHLSNQPQHF
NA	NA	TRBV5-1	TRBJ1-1	TGCGCCAGCAGCTTTGGGCCCGGCGCTGAAGCTTTCTTT	CASSFGPGAEAFF
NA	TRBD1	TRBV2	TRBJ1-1	TGTGCCAGACTTCGGGACAGGGGGCCGATGAACACTGAAGCTTTCTTT	CARLRDRGPMNTEAFF
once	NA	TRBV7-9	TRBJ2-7	TGTGCCAGCAGCTTAGCTTCGGGGTTAAATCACGAGCAGTACTTC	CASSLASGLNHEQYF
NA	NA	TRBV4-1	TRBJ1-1	TGCGCCAGCAGCCTCCTCCCTTTGGAGGCGGAGACTTTCTTT	CASSLLPLEAETFF
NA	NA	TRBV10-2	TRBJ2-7	TGCGCCAGCAGAGACAGCACCTCCTACGAGCAGTACTTC	CASRDSTSYEQYF
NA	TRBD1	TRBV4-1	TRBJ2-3	TGCGCCAGCAGCCAAGTCGCCCTAGGGGACAGGACCACAGATACGCAGTATTTT	CASSQVALGDRTTDTQYF
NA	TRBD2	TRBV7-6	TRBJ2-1	TGTGCCAGCAGACTCACGCCCGGGCTAGCGGACAATGAGCAGTTCTTC	CASRLTPGLADNEQFF
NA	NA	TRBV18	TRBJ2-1	TGTGCCAGCTCACCAGTCTCCGGGAATCCCTACAATGAGCAGTTCTTC	CASSPVSGNPYNEQFF
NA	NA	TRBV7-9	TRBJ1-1	TGTGCCAGCACCCGAGGAGGGGTAGGGGACACTGAAGCTTTCTTT	CASTRGGVGDTEAFF
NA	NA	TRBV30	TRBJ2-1	TGTGCCTGGAGCCGAACGGGGCAAGAGCAGTTCTTC	CAWSRTGQEQFF
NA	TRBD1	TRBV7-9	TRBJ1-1	TGTGCCAGCAGCTCTACAGGGGAGGGGACTGAAGCTTTCTTT	CASSSTGEGTEAFF
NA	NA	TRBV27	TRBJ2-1	TGTGCCAGCAGTTTAGGGGGTTACAATGAGCAGTTCTTC	CASSLGGYNEQFF
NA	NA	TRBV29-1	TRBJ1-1	TGCAGCGTTGAATATGGGGACATATGGAACACTGAAGCTTTCTTT	CSVEYGDIWNTEAFF
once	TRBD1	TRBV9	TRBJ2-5	TGTGCCAGCAGCGTAGGGGGACAGGGAGAGACCCAGTACTTC	CASSVGGQGETQYF
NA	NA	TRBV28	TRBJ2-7	TGTGCCAGCAGTAACCCCAGGGCAATCACCTACGAGCAGTACTTC	CASSNPRAITYEQYF
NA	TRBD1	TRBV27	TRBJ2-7	TGTGCCAGCAGGAGCAGACAGGGGAGCTCCTACGAGCAGTACTTC	CASRSRQGSSYEQYF
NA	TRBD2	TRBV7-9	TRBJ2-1	TGTGCCAGCAGCTTAGGCGGGGGAGAGCAGTTCTTC	CASSLGGGEQFF
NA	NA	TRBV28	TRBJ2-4	TGTGCCAGCAGTTCTTTAAGGGGATTCGGAAACATTCAGTACTTC	CASSSLRGFGNIQYF
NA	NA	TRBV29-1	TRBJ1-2	TGCAGCGTTGAAGATGGAGGAGGGGTGGATGGCTACACCTTC	CSVEDGGGVDGYTF
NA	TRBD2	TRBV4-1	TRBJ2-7	TGCGCCAGCAGCCTACTAGCGGGAGAGGTCTACGAGCAGTACTTC	CASSLLAGEVYEQYF
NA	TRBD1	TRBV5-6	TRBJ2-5	TGTGCCAGCAGCTTGAACAGGGGGCAAGAGACCCAGTACTTC	CASSLNRGQETQYF
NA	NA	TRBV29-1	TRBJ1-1	TGCAGCGTTGCAAATCCCGGGGCCGGGGACACTGAAGCTTTCTTT	CSVANPGAGDTEAFF
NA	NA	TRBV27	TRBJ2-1	TGTGCCAGCAGTTTGGTAGGGTCGGTCAATGAGCAGTTCTTC	CASSLVGSVNEQFF
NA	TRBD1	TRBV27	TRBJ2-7	TGTGCCAGCAGTTTAGTGGGCGGGACAGGGACCTACGAGCAGTACTTC	CASSLVGGTGTYEQYF
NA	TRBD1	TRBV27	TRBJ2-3	TGTGCCAGCAGTCCGGGACAGGGGGCGACAGATACGCAGTATTTT	CASSPGQGATDTQYF
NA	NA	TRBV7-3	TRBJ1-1	TGTGCCAGCAGCCCGTTATGGCAAATTCCGGACACTGAAGCTTTCTTT	CASSPLWQIPDTEAFF
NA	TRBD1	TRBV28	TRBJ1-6	TGTGCCAGCAGTCCCTCGGGACAGGGTGCTAATTCACCCCTCCACTTT	CASSPSGQGANSPLHF
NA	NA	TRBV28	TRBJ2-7	TGTGCCAGCAGTTCTCGGGGAGCCTACGAGCAGTACTTC	CASSSRGAYEQYF